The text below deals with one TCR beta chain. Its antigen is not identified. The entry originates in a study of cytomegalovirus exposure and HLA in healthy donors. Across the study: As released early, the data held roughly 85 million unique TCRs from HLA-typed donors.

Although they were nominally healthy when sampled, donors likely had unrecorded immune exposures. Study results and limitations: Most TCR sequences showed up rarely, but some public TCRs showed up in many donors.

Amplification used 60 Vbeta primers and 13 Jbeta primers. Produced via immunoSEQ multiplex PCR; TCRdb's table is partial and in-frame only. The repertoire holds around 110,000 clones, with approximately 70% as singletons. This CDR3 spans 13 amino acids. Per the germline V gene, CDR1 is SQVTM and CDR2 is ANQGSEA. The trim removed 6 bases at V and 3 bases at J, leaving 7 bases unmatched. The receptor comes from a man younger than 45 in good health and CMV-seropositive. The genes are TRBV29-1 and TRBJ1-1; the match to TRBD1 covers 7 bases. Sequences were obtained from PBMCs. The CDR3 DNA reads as TGCAGCGTCTCAGGACAGGAACACACTGAAGCTTTCTTT. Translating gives CSVSGQEHTEAFF.